The 16 T cell receptor beta chains below come from one sample, sequenced in a study of blood T cell repertoires in COVID-19. The table came from immunoSEQ multiplex PCR; TCRdb's copy has only in-frame clones and leaves some out. The sample yields more than 50,000 clones, 65% to 75% seen once. The sample comprised peripheral blood. Receptor source: a woman aged 80 or over with acute or convalescent COVID-19.

This clone has a single count. V usage is TRBV3-1 (or the pseudogene TRBV3-2) and J usage is TRBJ2-5, with 7 bases lining up with TRBD2. This CDR3 is 13 amino acids long. CDR1 is LGHDT and CDR2 is YNNKEL in the germline V gene (reference sequence). J gave up 5 bases and V 3 bases, and 3 bases lay outside the gene matches. CDR3 nucleotide sequence: TGTGCCAGCAGCCAGTTGGGGGGGGAGACCCAGTACTTC. Translating it yields CASSQLGGETQYF.

The chain recombines TRBV5-8 with TRBJ1-5; possibly TRBD1 for D (5 bases). V lost 0 bases, J lost 3 bases, and 10 bases lay in between. CDR3 length: 15 residues. The germline gives CDR1 SGHTS, CDR2 YDEGEE. The CDR3 loop is CASSLGSTANQPQHF. The CDR3 DNA reads TGTGCCAGCAGCTTGGGTTCGACAGCCAATCAGCCCCAGCATTTT.

The chain carries TRBV11-3 and TRBJ1-1, with D possibly TRBD1 on 5 matching bases. The ends were cut back, 0 bases at V and 7 bases at J, with 9 bases in the middle. Germline CDR1 SGHNT, CDR2 YENEEA. This CDR3 is 13 amino acids long. CDR3 in amino acids: CASSLDLDSEAFF. The CDR3 bases are TGTGCCAGCAGCTTAGATCTAGACAGTGAAGCTTTCTTT. The full variable domain, completed using reference TRBV11-3 and TRBJ1-1, is EAGVVQSPRYKIIEKKQPVAFWCNPISGHNTLYWYLQNLGQGPELLIRYENEEAVDDSQLPKDRFSAERLKGVDSTLKIQPAELGDSAVYLCASSLDLDSEAFFGQGTRLTVV.

J is TRBJ2-1 and V is TRBV7-8; TRBD2 matches 7 bases. Germline V gene data show CDR1 as SGHVS and CDR2 as FQNEAQ. The CDR3 extends over 15 amino acids. V shed 5 bases, J shed 4 bases, and the junction held 8 bases outside the gene matches. CDR3: CASSQTGTKYNEQFF. The CDR3 bases are TGTGCCAGCAGCCAAACCGGGACTAAGTACAATGAGCAGTTCTTC. The full variable domain, in which reference TRBV7-8 and TRBJ2-1 provide the parts outside the CDR3, is GAGVSQSPRYKVAKRGQDVALRCDPISGHVSLFWYQQALGQGPEFLTYFQNEAQLDKSGLPSDRFFAERPEGSVSTLKIQRTQQEDSAVYLCASSQTGTKYNEQFFGPGTRLTVL.

This clone showed up just a few times. This sequence joins TRBV24-1 and TRBJ1-5; 10 bases agree with TRBD1. The CDR3 length is 20 residues. V trimming: 1 base; J trimming: 3 bases; junction bases outside the gene matches: 14. CDR1 KGHDR and CDR2 SFDVKD come from the germline V gene. In DNA, the CDR3 is TGTGCCACCAGTGATTTTCGCTGCCCGCGGGACAGGGGCTCCAATCAGCCCCAGCATTTT. Translating gives CATSDFRCPRDRGSNQPQHF.

The J gene is TRBJ2-3, the V gene TRBV27; D is perhaps TRBD2 (5 bases). This CDR3 has 17 amino acids. The V gene lost 2 bases and the J gene lost 0 bases, with 15 bases spanning the gap. Germline V gene sequence: CDR1 MNHEY, CDR2 SMNVEV (reference sequence). This CDR3 is CASSLTGRTPSTDTQYF. The CDR3, as DNA: TGTGCCAGCAGTTTAACGGGTCGGACTCCTAGCACAGATACGCAGTATTTT.

This sequence joins TRBV5-5 and TRBJ2-7, with TRBD2 matching over 7 bases. This CDR3 spans 15 amino acids. V was clipped by 0 bases and J by 3 bases; unmatched bases: 6. CDR1 is SGHKS and CDR2 is YYEKEE in the germline V gene (reference sequence). CDR3 region: CASSLGRGTNYEQYF. CDR3 sequence (DNA): TGTGCCAGCAGCTTGGGGCGGGGGACCAACTACGAGCAGTACTTC.

The chain links TRBV19 to TRBJ2-1; 13 nucleotides agree with TRBD2. V shed 6 bases, J shed 5 bases, and the junction held 7 bases outside the gene matches. The CDR3 is 16 amino acids. CDR1 LNHDA and CDR2 SQIVND come from the germline V gene (reference sequence). The CDR3 is CASRRTSGRNHNEQFF. Written as DNA, the CDR3 is TGTGCCAGTAGACGGACTAGCGGGAGAAATCACAATGAGCAGTTCTTC.

The rearrangement joins TRBV19 to TRBJ2-1, with D tentatively TRBD1 (6 bases). Germline V gives CDR1 LNHDA, CDR2 SQIVND (reference sequence). The CDR3 runs 16 residues. V lost 6 bases and J 0 bases, leaving 15 bases between the germline ends. CDR3 loop: CASSSPGDRSYNEQFF. DNA of the CDR3: TGTGCCAGTAGCTCTCCAGGGGATCGCTCCTACAATGAGCAGTTCTTC.

This clone has only one observation. The chain recombines TRBV4-1 with TRBJ2-7; D possibly corresponds to TRBD1 (5 bases). V lost 1 base to trimming and J lost 5 bases, with 15 bases between them. The CDR3 spans 15 residues. Per germline, CDR1 MGHRA and CDR2 YSYEKL. CDR3 DNA sequence: TGCGCCAGCAGCCAAGGCACAACAGGTATCCACGAGCAGTACTTC. Translating gives CASSQGTTGIHEQYF.

This chain uses TRBV4-3 with TRBJ2-7; the D is unclear. This CDR3 is 14 amino acids long. Between the trimmed V and J ends, which lost 0 bases and 1 base, there was a span of 7 bases. Germline V gene lookup returns CDR1 LGHNA and CDR2 YSLEER. CDR3 loop: CASSQEAVSYEQYF. CDR3 DNA sequence: TGCGCCAGCAGCCAAGAGGCGGTATCCTACGAGCAGTACTTC.

The rearrangement links TRBV5-1 to TRBJ1-5; 7 bases are a match to TRBD1. V gave up 2 bases and J gave up 0 bases; unmatched junction bases: 2. This CDR3 comprises 15 residues. Germline V gene sequence: CDR1 SGHRS, CDR2 YFSETQ. The CDR3 sequence: CASSLSGGSNQPQHF. CDR3 bases: TGCGCCAGCAGCTTATCAGGGGGTAGCAATCAGCCCCAGCATTTT.

The gene calls are TRBV30 and TRBJ1-2, with D possibly matching TRBD1 (6 bases). CDR1 and CDR2 from the germline V gene are GTSNPN and SVGIG (reference sequence). The ends were cut back, 0 bases at V and 8 bases at J, with 16 bases in the middle. This CDR3 is 14 amino acids long. The chain's CDR3 is CAWSVTTGSLGYTF. Written as DNA, the CDR3 is TGTGCCTGGAGTGTCACCACAGGGTCCCTCGGCTACACCTTC.

The gene calls are TRBV10-3 and TRBJ1-4, with D maybe TRBD1 (6 bases). Germline lookup yields CDR1 ENHRY and CDR2 SYGVKD. V shed 6 bases and J shed 4 bases, with 12 bases lying between them. The CDR3 extends over 14 amino acids. The CDR3 sequence is CAIRADSNNEKLFF. DNA of the CDR3: TGTGCCATCAGAGCGGACAGCAATAATGAAAAACTGTTTTTT.

The chain uses TRBV18 and TRBJ2-3, with 11 nucleotides matching TRBD2. This CDR3 comprises 17 residues. J was trimmed by 0 bases and V by 8 bases; bases with no gene match: 10. Looked up from germline, CDR1 is KGHSH and CDR2 is LQKENI. This CDR3 is CASEGTSGRTSTDTQYF. Written as DNA, the CDR3 is TGTGCCAGCGAAGGGACTAGCGGAAGAACTAGCACAGATACGCAGTATTTT.

The chain employs TRBV19 and TRBJ1-5; 10 bases map to TRBD1. This CDR3 contains 15 residues. The germline V gene encodes CDR1 LNHDA and CDR2 SQIVND (reference sequence). The V and J ends lost 5 bases and 4 bases, in that order; junction bases with no gene match: 5. The CDR3, as DNA: TGTGCCAGTAGTCCACGGACAGGGGGGAATCAGCCCCAGCATTTT. As protein: CASSPRTGGNQPQHF.